The 17 T cell receptor beta chains reported below all come from one sample, sequenced in a study of blood T cell repertoires in COVID-19 (dated by TCRdb to about 2020). The library was made by the immunoSEQ multiplex PCR assay. TCRdb mirrors the immuneACCESS table, restricted to in-frame sequences. Some clones are absent from its copies; in checked studies, under half trace to an unresolved V gene, and the reason for the others is unknown. This sample lists approximately 110,000 clones; about 88% were detected once. The ten largest make up 2.1% of the sample. Sequencing was performed on peripheral blood. The receptors come from a human donor in a cohort sampled during active COVID-19.

This rearrangement joins TRBV7-9 to TRBJ2-2; TRBD2 aligns across 11 bases. This CDR3 spans 16 amino acids. V was clipped by 3 bases and J by 1 base; unmatched bases: 1. The germline CDR1 and CDR2 sequences are SEHNR and FQNEAQ (reference sequence). Written as DNA, the CDR3 is TGTGCCAGCAGCTTCGGGACTAGCGGGAACACCGGGGAGCTGTTTTTT. Translated, it gives CASSFGTSGNTGELFF.

V and J are TRBV27 and TRBJ2-4, with D possibly being TRBD1 (5 bases). Germline CDR1 is MNHEY and CDR2 is SMNVEV (reference sequence). This CDR3 spans 14 amino acids. Trimming took off 6 bases at V and 8 bases at J, with 17 bases between the two ends. CDR3 in DNA: TGTGCCAGCAGCATCGATAGGACACGGGACATTCAGTACTTC. Protein sequence: CASSIDRTRDIQYF.

The chain combines TRBV28 with TRBJ2-7, with D perhaps matching TRBD2 (6 bases). The CDR3 extends over 16 amino acids. Germline CDR1 MDHEN, CDR2 SYDVKM. Between the trimmed V and J ends, which lost 6 bases and 0 bases, there was a span of 18 bases. The CDR3 sequence: CASSGAGITLSYEQYF. CDR3 nucleotide sequence: TGTGCCAGCAGCGGGGCGGGAATAACTCTCTCCTACGAGCAGTACTTC.

This clone occurred once. The CDR3 DNA reads as TGTGCCAGCAGTTCCCCCGGGACAGGGAAGGTAATGAACACTGAAGCTTTCTTT. Its translation: CASSSPGTGKVMNTEAFF. The chain combines TRBV28 with TRBJ1-1; 9 nucleotides align to TRBD1. CDR1 is MDHEN and CDR2 is SYDVKM in the germline V gene. The CDR3 extends over 18 amino acids. The ends lost 4 bases at V and 0 bases at J; junction bases unmatched: 12.

The table lists this clone with a count of one. V and J are TRBV5-3 and TRBJ1-1; a weak D match, TRBD1 (6 bases). TRBV5-3 counts as an open reading frame of uncertain function. There are 16 residues in the CDR3. Trimming cost V 4 bases and J 0 bases, with 16 bases left between them. As DNA, the CDR3 is TGTGCCAGAAGCCCCACTGTGAGGGGGATGAACACTGAAGCTTTCTTT. This gives the protein CARSPTVRGMNTEAFF.

The chain employs TRBV6-5 and TRBJ1-2; D is perhaps TRBD1 (6 bases). This CDR3 region has 11 residues. The V gene's germline CDR1 is MNHEY and CDR2 SVGAGI. The ends were cut back, 7 bases at V and 13 bases at J, with 16 bases in the middle. CDR3 in DNA: TGTGCCAGCACCTCCGGGACACATACCACCTTC. This encodes CASTSGTHTTF.

The rearrangement uses TRBV3-1 (or the pseudogene TRBV3-2) and TRBJ2-5; D unresolved. V gave up 3 bases and J gave up 5 bases, with 7 bases separating them. The CDR3 consists of 12 residues. Germline loops: CDR1 LGHDT, CDR2 YNNKEL (reference sequence). CDR3 in amino acids: CASSQSRETQYF. The CDR3 nucleotides read TGTGCCAGCAGCCAGTCCCGGGAGACCCAGTACTTC.

The chain employs TRBV25-1 and TRBJ2-7; D is possibly TRBD1 (6 bases). CDR3 size: 14 residues. The germline CDR1 and CDR2 sequences are MGHDK and SYGVNS. Trimming took off 6 bases at V and 6 bases at J, with 18 bases between the two ends. In nucleotides, the CDR3 is TGTGCCAGCAGGGAGACAGGAAAAAAGTTCGAGCAGTACTTC. Protein: CASRETGKKFEQYF.

This chain uses TRBV5-6 with TRBJ1-5, with 8 bases aligning to TRBD1. The CDR3 is made up of 18 amino acids. Germline V CDR1 and CDR2: SGHDT, YYEEEE. Trimming took 4 bases from V and 0 from J; bases not matched to a gene: 12. The CDR3 DNA follows: TGTGCCAGCAGCCTACGACAGGGGACCCTATATAGCAATCAGCCCCAGCATTTT. This gives the protein CASSLRQGTLYSNQPQHF.

This clone was detected only once. The rearrangement joins TRBV6-5 to TRBJ2-5; possible D gene TRBD1, 5 bases. The CDR3 totals 15 residues. Per the germline V gene, CDR1 is MNHEY and CDR2 is SVGAGI. The V end lost 6 bases, the J end lost 2 bases, and 16 bases lay between the germline ends. Here the CDR3 DNA reads TGTGCCAGCAGCAACTCCCCAGGGTTTCAAGAGACCCAGTACTTC. The encoded protein is CASSNSPGFQETQYF.

V gene TRBV6-5 combines with J gene TRBJ1-3, with no clear D. This CDR3 has 13 amino acids. CDR1 is MNHEY and CDR2 is SVGAGI in the germline V gene. Trimming removed 7 bases from V and 3 bases from J, with 10 bases in between. The CDR3 DNA is TGTGCCAGCACCAGGTTCTATGGAAACACCATATATTTT. This codes for CASTRFYGNTIYF.

This clone was detected a few times. V and J are TRBV9 and TRBJ1-3; D remains ambiguous. V lost 2 bases and J 6 bases, leaving 21 bases between the germline ends. Germline CDR1 reads SGDLS; CDR2 reads YYNGEE. This CDR3 region has 17 residues. The CDR3 sequence is CASSVGPSVQPTNTIYF. The CDR3 DNA reads TGTGCCAGCAGCGTGGGCCCGTCGGTGCAACCGACAAACACCATATATTTT.

The chain recombines TRBV18 with TRBJ1-4, with D possibly being TRBD1 (5 bases). Trimming left V 0 bases short and J 5 bases short, with 10 bases between. Germline assignment: CDR1 KGHSH and CDR2 LQKENI. CDR3 length: 15 amino acids. The CDR3 reads CASSPPGQGNEKLFF. The CDR3 DNA reads TGTGCCAGCTCACCACCGGGTCAGGGAAATGAAAAACTGTTTTTT.

J is TRBJ1-1 and V is TRBV14; D is perhaps TRBD1 (6 bases). The V and J ends lost 4 bases and 2 bases respectively, with 14 bases between them. Germline CDR1 reads SGHDN; CDR2 reads FVKESK. The CDR3 spans 15 residues. DNA of the CDR3: TGTGCCAGCAGCCCCTGGGGGGGCTCAAACACTGAAGCTTTCTTT. Protein sequence: CASSPWGGSNTEAFF. Looking up the rest from reference TRBV14 and TRBJ1-1 gives the full variable domain: EAGVTQFPSHSVIEKGQTVTLRCDPISGHDNLYWYRRVMGKEIKFLLHFVKESKQDESGMPNNRFLAERTGGTYSTLKVQPAELEDSGVYFCASSPWGGSNTEAFFGQGTRLTVV.

V is TRBV5-1 and J is TRBJ2-5; maybe TRBD1 (6 bases). CDR1 and CDR2 from the germline V gene are SGHRS and YFSETQ. This CDR3 is built from 14 residues. Trimming left V 4 bases short and J 0 bases short, with 10 bases between. The CDR3 DNA reads as TGCGCCAGCAGCAACACAGGGTACCAAGAGACCCAGTACTTC. Protein sequence: CASSNTGYQETQYF.

The chain combines TRBV19 with TRBJ2-5; 11 positions agree with TRBD2. The CDR3 sequence is 15 residues long. V lost 7 bases and J lost 4; bases outside the gene matches: 8. Per germline, CDR1 LNHDA and CDR2 SQIVND (reference sequence). The CDR3 DNA sequence: TGTGCCAGTACTGGGACTAGCGGAGGAGGAGAGACCCAGTACTTC. Amino acids: CASTGTSGGGETQYF.

The chain is built from TRBV11-2 and TRBJ1-6, with D possibly being TRBD1 (5 bases). This CDR3 region has 13 residues. Trimming stripped 4 bases from V and 9 bases from J, with 10 bases between. Germline V gene data show CDR1 as SGHAT and CDR2 as FQNNGV. The CDR3 DNA reads as TGTGCCAGCAGCTCGGGGGTAACTTCACCCCTCCACTTT. As protein: CASSSGVTSPLHF.